This T cell receptor beta chain originates from a study of T cell responses to AZD1222 COVID-19 vaccine. Findings and caveats of the study: Among spike-specific TCRs, nearly half reportedly target unmutated variant regions. Spike was spanned by vaccine-associated CD4 TCRs, with dominance at 160-218 and 743-854. Possibly, clonal diversity was underestimated; donors were largely white British and included more females. Repertoires were obtained solely post-peak T cell response.

About this clone: The antigen is not known.

Sequenced by immunoSEQ multiplex PCR; TCRdb stores in-frame clones only, minus some. This table has just over 8,000 clones, more than 75% appearing once. V was trimmed by 0 bases and J by 2 bases, leaving 12 bases between them. The CDR3 length is 15 residues. The germline V gene encodes CDR1 SGDLS and CDR2 YYNGEE. The sequence derives from an adult who received the AZD1222 COVID-19 vaccine. Source: peripheral blood, taken 28 days after the second AZD1222 dose. The chain couples TRBV9 to TRBJ2-7; a possible D gene is TRBD2 (6 bases). The DNA for the CDR3 is TGTGCCAGCAGCGTAGGTGCGGGGAGCCCCTACGAGCAGTACTTC. Residues: CASSVGAGSPYEQYF.